This TCR beta chain was recorded in a study of blood T cell repertoires in COVID-19. Study background: Samples representing acute and convalescent COVID-19 were sourced from the United States, Italy and Spain. The cDNA or gDNA used as material had been derived from T cells, B-cell-depleted T cells, or PBMCs.

Losses at the gene ends were 4 bases for V and 4 bases for J; bases not matched to a gene: 4. CDR3 length: 14 residues. The germline V gene has CDR1 MNHEY and CDR2 SVGAGI. Methods used by the authors: Reference gene primer amplification gave nucleated cell count estimates. Method: immunoSEQ multiplex PCR; TCRdb's copy keeps in-frame clones and lacks some. The DNA gave D and trimming, while V, J and clone size come from that table. The data contain about 160,000 clones, 65% to 90% of them singletons. The sample consisted of peripheral blood. This receptor was taken from a man aged 70-80 years with acute or convalescent COVID-19. The chain uses TRBV6-5 and TRBJ1-5; 7 bases line up with TRBD1. The CDR3 sequence: CASSSQGTNQPQHF. CDR3 nucleotide sequence: TGTGCCAGCAGTTCACAGGGGACAAATCAGCCCCAGCATTTT.